One sample yielded the 29 T cell receptor beta chains listed below, sequenced in a study of Ad26.COV2.S vaccination and SARS-CoV-2 variants. The repertoire was sequenced with immunoSEQ multiplex PCR; TCRdb's copy has only in-frame clones and lacks some. In the table there are a few hundred thousand clones, around nine tenths of which are singletons. Sample treatment: some 20 received Ad26.COV2.S at low or high dose, single or two shots; roughly 5 received placebo; per-sample allocation not given. Collection of the samples took place on day 63 after the first injection of vaccine or placebo. Sequences were derived from peripheral blood, sampled in a trial of Ad26.COV2.S vaccine versus placebo. The receptors come from a person aged 18-65 years who received the Ad26.COV2.S COVID-19 vaccine or a placebo.

The DNA for the CDR3 is TGTGCCAGTAGTGACCGGGACCGCTTTCCGAACACTGAAGCTTTCTTT. Translating it yields CASSDRDRFPNTEAFF. The chain carries TRBV19 and TRBJ1-1; TRBD1 might be the D (5 bases). Trimming stripped 5 bases from V and 1 base from J, with 17 bases between. This CDR3 is 16 amino acids long. Looked up from germline, CDR1 is LNHDA and CDR2 is SQIVND (reference sequence).

The rearrangement joins TRBV19 to TRBJ2-2; 8 positions match TRBD2. The ends lost 4 bases at V and 4 bases at J; junction bases unmatched: 5. Per germline, CDR1 LNHDA and CDR2 SQIVND (reference sequence). CDR3 length: 15 residues. CDR3 sequence (DNA): TGTGCCAGTAGTACTCGGGGGGGCCGCACCGGGGAGCTGTTTTTT. This sequence encodes CASSTRGGRTGELFF. Looking up the rest from reference TRBV19 and TRBJ2-2 gives the full variable domain: DGGITQSPKYLFRKEGQNVTLSCEQNLNHDAMYWYRQDPGQGLRLIYYSQIVNDFQKGDIAEGYSVSREKKESFPLTVTSAQKNPTAFYLCASSTRGGRTGELFFGEGSRLTVL.

The chain couples TRBV7-9 to TRBJ2-3, with a weak D call TRBD2 (5 bases). Germline assignment: CDR1 SEHNR and CDR2 FQNEAQ (reference sequence). Trimming removed 0 bases at V and 6 bases at J, with 10 bases between. The CDR3 length is 14 residues. DNA of the CDR3: TGTGCCAGCAGCTTAGCGCTAGCTTCGGATACGCAGTATTTT. Amino acids: CASSLALASDTQYF.

J is TRBJ2-2 and V is TRBV6-1; either TRBD1 or TRBD2 may supply D (7 bases each). The V gene lost 1 base and the J gene lost 5 bases, with 14 bases spanning the gap. CDR3 length equals 16 residues. Germline V gene lookup returns CDR1 MNHNS and CDR2 SASEGT. The CDR3 here is CASSEVQGGGTGELFF. The CDR3, as DNA: TGTGCCAGCAGTGAAGTTCAGGGGGGAGGGACCGGGGAGCTGTTTTTT.

V and J are TRBV5-1 and TRBJ2-3; D is tentatively TRBD1 or TRBD2 (5 bases each). V lost 4 bases and J 6 bases, leaving 15 bases between the germline ends. This CDR3 has 14 residues. Per the germline V gene, CDR1 is SGHRS and CDR2 is YFSETQ. This CDR3 reads CASSPGPGGDTQYF. The CDR3 coding sequence is TGCGCCAGCAGCCCGGGACCCGGTGGGGATACGCAGTATTTT.

The chain joins TRBV5-1 to TRBJ2-7; possibly TRBD2 for D (5 bases). The CDR3 sequence is 14 residues long. V was pared by 0 bases and J by 3 bases, with 10 bases between. The V gene's germline CDR1 is SGHRS and CDR2 YFSETQ. Here the CDR3 DNA reads TGCGCCAGCAGCTTGGATTCGGGGAACTACGAGCAGTACTTC. Protein product: CASSLDSGNYEQYF.

Here the CDR3 reads CAWSSEWTGRNSPLHF. The CDR3 region has the DNA TGTGCCTGGAGTTCAGAGTGGACAGGCCGGAATTCACCCCTCCACTTT. The V and J genes are TRBV30 and TRBJ1-6, with 7 bases that match TRBD1. The V segment lost 2 bases and the J segment 7 bases; nucleotides outside the gene matches: 11. Per germline, CDR1 GTSNPN and CDR2 SVGIG (reference sequence). This CDR3 has 16 amino acids.

V usage is TRBV11-3 and J usage is TRBJ2-1; 7 positions agree with TRBD1. CDR1 is SGHNT, CDR2 YENEEA, per germline. V lost 5 bases to trimming and J lost 6 bases; unmatched junction nucleotides: 4. This CDR3 spans 13 amino acids. The CDR3 bases are TGTGCCAGCAGCCCAGCAGGGGGCAATGAGCAGTTCTTC. Its protein product is CASSPAGGNEQFF.

The chain uses TRBV7-2 and TRBJ1-1, with no clear D. CDR1 is SGHTA, CDR2 FQGNSA, per germline. The V end was cut by 0 bases, the J end by 0 bases, with 5 bases between. The CDR3 is 14 amino acids. This chain's CDR3 is CASSLAHMNTEAFF. The CDR3 DNA is TGTGCCAGCAGCTTAGCACACATGAACACTGAAGCTTTCTTT.

The chain links TRBV15 to TRBJ1-6; the D gene is possibly TRBD1 (6 bases). Germline V gene sequence: CDR1 LNHNV, CDR2 YYDKDF (reference sequence). Deletions cut 0 bases from V and 7 bases from J, with 13 bases between. The CDR3 length is 16 residues. The CDR3: CATSRDLQGWNSPLHF. CDR3 DNA sequence: TGTGCCACCAGCAGAGATCTACAGGGTTGGAATTCACCCCTCCACTTT.

This clone showed up just a few times. This rearrangement joins TRBV3-1 (or the pseudogene TRBV3-2) to TRBJ1-5, with D tentatively TRBD1 (6 bases). The V gene lost 5 bases and the J gene lost 0 bases, with 11 bases spanning the gap. CDR1 is LGHDT and CDR2 is YNNKEL in the germline V gene (reference sequence). This CDR3 is built from 15 residues. The CDR3 bases are TGTGCCAGCAGCGCACAGGGAACTAGCAATCAGCCCCAGCATTTT. It specifies CASSAQGTSNQPQHF.

This rearrangement joins TRBV5-4 to TRBJ2-3; D may be TRBD1 (5 bases). The CDR3 has 15 amino acids. Germline V gene sequence: CDR1 SGHNT, CDR2 YYREEE (reference sequence). V was shortened by 0 bases and J by 5 bases, with 13 bases between the two germline ends. The CDR3 loop is CASSLEGLRGDTQYF. In nucleotides, the CDR3 is TGTGCCAGCAGCTTGGAGGGCCTTAGGGGAGATACGCAGTATTTT.

CDR3 sequence reads: CASSQGTGLSSYNSPLHF. CDR3 nucleotide sequence: TGTGCCAGCAGCCAAGGCACAGGTCTGAGCTCCTATAATTCACCCCTCCACTTT. The chain has TRBV3-1 (or the pseudogene TRBV3-2) and TRBJ1-6, with D perhaps matching TRBD1 (5 bases). Germline V gene sequence: CDR1 LGHDT, CDR2 YNNKEL (reference sequence). CDR3 length equals 18 residues. Trimming stripped 1 base from V and 0 bases from J, with 13 bases between.

Here the CDR3 reads CASSFDRITYNEQFF. The CDR3 bases are TGTGCCAGCAGCTTTGACAGGATCACCTACAATGAGCAGTTCTTC. The chain couples TRBV6-5 to TRBJ2-1; perhaps TRBD1 as D (6 bases). Trimming removed 6 bases from V and 2 bases from J, with 14 bases in between. Per germline, CDR1 MNHEY and CDR2 SVGAGI. This CDR3 comprises 15 residues.

The V gene is TRBV12-5, the J gene TRBJ2-3, with 7 bases identical to TRBD2. Trimming removed 1 base from V and 9 bases from J; junction bases left unmatched: 7. There are 14 residues in the CDR3. Germline V gene lookup returns CDR1 LGHNT and CDR2 FRNRAP. CDR3 in DNA: TGTGCTAGTGGTTTGGAAATTTTGGGGGGGACGCAGTATTTT. Translating gives CASGLEILGGTQYF.

This clone was seen more than once but under ten times. The CDR3 protein is CASIGTGGYEQYF. The CDR3, as DNA: TGTGCCAGCATAGGGACAGGGGGGTACGAGCAGTACTTC. This chain links TRBV2 with TRBJ2-7; 11 bases map to TRBD1. CDR3 size: 13 residues. The germline V gene encodes CDR1 SNHLY and CDR2 FYNNEI. After removal of 7 bases from V and 4 bases from J, the junction contained 3 bases not matched to a gene.

This clone was counted a single time. This chain links TRBV30 with TRBJ1-1; no firm D call. With 3 bases removed from V and 0 bases from J, the gap between germline ends came to 17 bases. The CDR3 has 16 amino acids. Germline CDR1 GTSNPN, CDR2 SVGIG (reference sequence). The CDR3, as DNA: TGTGCCTGGAGAGTCACCCTAGGCAGTGTGAACACTGAAGCTTTCTTT. Its protein is CAWRVTLGSVNTEAFF.

This sequence joins TRBV6-5 and TRBJ2-7; D might be TRBD1 (6 bases). Germline CDR1 reads MNHEY; CDR2 reads SVGAGI. The CDR3 totals 15 residues. Trimming removed 6 bases at V and 6 bases at J, with 21 bases between. CDR3 residues: CASSKGELIGVEQYF. CDR3 DNA sequence: TGTGCCAGCAGCAAGGGGGAGCTAATAGGCGTCGAGCAGTACTTC.

The genes are TRBV7-6 and TRBJ2-5; weak D call: TRBD1 (5 bases). This CDR3 has 13 residues. Trimming took off 4 bases at V and 1 base at J, with 7 bases between the two ends. Germline CDR1 and CDR2: SGHVS and FNYEAQ. CDR3 region: CASSSGLQETQYF. In nucleotides, the CDR3 is TGTGCCAGCAGCTCAGGGCTCCAAGAGACCCAGTACTTC.

The chain has TRBV7-9 and TRBJ2-7; 7 bases are a match to TRBD1. CDR3 length: 16 amino acids. Germline V gene data show CDR1 as SEHNR and CDR2 as FQNEAQ (reference sequence). Losses at the gene ends were 3 bases for V and 3 bases for J; bases not matched to a gene: 11. The CDR3 DNA reads TGTGCCAGCAGCTTTAAACCCCCGGGACAGATCTACGAGCAGTACTTC. It yields the protein CASSFKPPGQIYEQYF.

This chain uses TRBV15 with TRBJ1-4; 10 bases are a match to TRBD1. The CDR3 consists of 16 residues. Germline lookup yields CDR1 LNHNV and CDR2 YYDKDF (reference sequence). Losses at the gene ends were 0 bases for V and 7 bases for J; bases not matched to a gene: 5. The CDR3 protein is CATSRDHRTGGEKLFF. The CDR3 DNA follows: TGTGCCACCAGCAGAGATCATCGGACAGGGGGTGAAAAACTGTTTTTT.

V is TRBV6-5 and J is TRBJ1-3; possible D gene TRBD1, 5 bases. Germline values: CDR1 MNHEY, CDR2 SVGAGI. The ends were cut back, 0 bases at V and 0 bases at J, with 6 bases in the middle. The CDR3 is 15 residues long. Written as DNA, the CDR3 is TGTGCCAGCAGTTACTCGGGGGTCTCTGGAAACACCATATATTTT. Protein: CASSYSGVSGNTIYF.

The chain employs TRBV3-1 (or the pseudogene TRBV3-2) and TRBJ1-2; TRBD1 agrees at 10 bases. This CDR3 has 16 amino acids. The junction had 9 bases not matched to a gene; V was cut back by 4 bases and J by 4 bases. Per germline, CDR1 LGHDT and CDR2 YNNKEL (reference sequence). The CDR3 DNA reads TGTGCCAGCAGCCGCTTTGTGGGACAGGGGATCTATGGCTACACCTTC. Its translation is CASSRFVGQGIYGYTF.

The chain links TRBV19 to TRBJ1-1, with 8 bases identical to TRBD1. Looked up from germline, CDR1 is LNHDA and CDR2 is SQIVND (reference sequence). With 3 bases clipped from V and 5 bases from J, the junction kept 2 bases outside the gene matches. The CDR3 runs to 13 residues. For the CDR3, the DNA is TGTGCCAGTAGTATTACAGGGGGGACTGAAGCTTTCTTT. It codes for CASSITGGTEAFF.

The chain links TRBV7-9 to TRBJ2-3; 10 bases line up with TRBD2. The CDR3 is 15 amino acids. V lost 3 bases and J lost 4; bases outside the gene matches: 4. Per the germline V gene, CDR1 is SEHNR and CDR2 is FQNEAQ (reference sequence). CDR3 bases: TGTGCCAGCAGCTTCGCTAGCGGGGGCCCAGATACGCAGTATTTT. Translated: CASSFASGGPDTQYF.

This chain uses TRBV19 with TRBJ1-5; D is uncertain. Germline CDR1 is LNHDA and CDR2 is SQIVND (reference sequence). V shed 2 bases and J shed 6 bases, with 11 bases lying between them. This CDR3 is built from 14 residues. The CDR3 bases are TGTGCCAGTAGTATATCCCTCGGAAGTCAGCCCCAGCATTTT. It encodes CASSISLGSQPQHF.

The chain joins TRBV5-5 to TRBJ2-7; TRBD2 matches at 9 bases. The CDR3 sequence is 16 residues long. Per germline, CDR1 SGHKS and CDR2 YYEKEE (reference sequence). V shed 0 bases and J 5 bases; nucleotides not matched to a gene: 9. The CDR3 loop is CASSLGLSGGINEQYF. CDR3 nucleotide sequence: TGTGCCAGCAGCTTGGGCCTTAGCGGGGGAATCAACGAGCAGTACTTC.

This rearrangement joins TRBV3-1 (or the pseudogene TRBV3-2) to TRBJ2-5; D remains unclear. The V and J ends lost 4 bases and 5 bases respectively, with 8 bases between them. The V gene's germline CDR1 is LGHDT and CDR2 YNNKEL (reference sequence). The CDR3 is 12 residues long. The CDR3 loop is CASSRILETQYF. CDR3 DNA: TGTGCCAGCAGCCGCATTCTTGAGACCCAGTACTTC.

Here the CDR3 DNA reads TGCGCCAGCAGCCAACATGGGACAGGCGAAGAGACCCAGTACTTC. The encoded protein is CASSQHGTGEETQYF. The V and J genes are TRBV4-1 and TRBJ2-5, with 8 nucleotides matching TRBD1. The trim removed 2 bases at V and 3 bases at J, leaving 5 bases unmatched. Germline lookup yields CDR1 MGHRA and CDR2 YSYEKL. CDR3 length equals 15 residues.